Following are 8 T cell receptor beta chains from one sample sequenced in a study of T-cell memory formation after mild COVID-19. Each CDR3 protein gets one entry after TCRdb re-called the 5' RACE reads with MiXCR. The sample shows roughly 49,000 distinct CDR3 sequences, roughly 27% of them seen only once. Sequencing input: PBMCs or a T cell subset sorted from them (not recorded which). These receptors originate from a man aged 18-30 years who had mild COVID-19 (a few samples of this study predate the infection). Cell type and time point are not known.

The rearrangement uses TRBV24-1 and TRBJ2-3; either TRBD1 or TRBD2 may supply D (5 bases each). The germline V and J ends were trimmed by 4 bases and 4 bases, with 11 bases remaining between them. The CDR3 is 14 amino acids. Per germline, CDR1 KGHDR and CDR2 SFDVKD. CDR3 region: CATSEWDGADTQYF. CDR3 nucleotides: TGTGCCACCAGTGAGTGGGACGGCGCAGATACGCAGTATTTT.

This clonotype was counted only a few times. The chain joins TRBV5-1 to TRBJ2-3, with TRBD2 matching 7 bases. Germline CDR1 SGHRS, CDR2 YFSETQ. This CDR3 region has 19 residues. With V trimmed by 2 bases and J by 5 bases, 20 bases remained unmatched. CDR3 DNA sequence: TGCGCCAGCAGCTTAGGTGTGCTCCGGGCGGGGGACCGGGGAGATACGCAGTATTTT. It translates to CASSLGVLRAGDRGDTQYF.

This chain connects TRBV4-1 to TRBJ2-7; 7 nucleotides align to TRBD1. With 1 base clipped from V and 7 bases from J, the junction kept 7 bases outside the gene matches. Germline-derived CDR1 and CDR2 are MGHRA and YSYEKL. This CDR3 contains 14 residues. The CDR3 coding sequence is TGCGCCAGCAGCCAAGCAAAGGGGGCGCGTGAGCAGTACGTC. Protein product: CASSQAKGAREQYV.

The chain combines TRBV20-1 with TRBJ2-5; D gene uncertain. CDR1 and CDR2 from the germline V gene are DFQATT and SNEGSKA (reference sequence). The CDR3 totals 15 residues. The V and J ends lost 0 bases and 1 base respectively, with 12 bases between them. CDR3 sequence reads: CSARDFGPSQETQYF. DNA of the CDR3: TGCAGTGCTAGAGATTTCGGGCCCAGCCAAGAGACCCAGTACTTC.

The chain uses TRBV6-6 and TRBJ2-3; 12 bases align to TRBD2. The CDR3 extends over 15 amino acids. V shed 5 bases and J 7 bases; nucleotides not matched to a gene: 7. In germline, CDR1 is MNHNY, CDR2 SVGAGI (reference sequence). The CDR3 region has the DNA TGTGCCAGCAGTGTCCCTAGCGGGGGGGCTCATACGCAGTATTTT. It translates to CASSVPSGGAHTQYF.

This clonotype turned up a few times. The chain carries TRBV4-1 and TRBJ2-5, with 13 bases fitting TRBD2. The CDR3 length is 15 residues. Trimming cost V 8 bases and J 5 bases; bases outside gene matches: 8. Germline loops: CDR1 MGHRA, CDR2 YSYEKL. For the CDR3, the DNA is TGCGCCAGCGCCGCCGGGACTAGCGGGGAGGAGACCCAGTACTTC. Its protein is CASAAGTSGEETQYF.

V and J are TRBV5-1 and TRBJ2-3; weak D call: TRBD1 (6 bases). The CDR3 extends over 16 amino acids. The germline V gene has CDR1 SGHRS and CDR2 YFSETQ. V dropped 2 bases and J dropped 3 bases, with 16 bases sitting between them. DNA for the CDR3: TGCGCCAGCAGCTTTAAGGGCAGGGGTAGGACAGATACGCAGTATTTT. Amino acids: CASSFKGRGRTDTQYF.

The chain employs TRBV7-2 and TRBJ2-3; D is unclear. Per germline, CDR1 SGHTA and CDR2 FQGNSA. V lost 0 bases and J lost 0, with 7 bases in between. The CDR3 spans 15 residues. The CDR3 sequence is CASSLAGISTDTQYF. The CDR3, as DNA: TGTGCCAGCAGCTTAGCGGGGATTAGCACAGATACGCAGTATTTT. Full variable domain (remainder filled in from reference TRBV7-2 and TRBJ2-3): GAGVSQSPSNKVTEKGKDVELRCDPISGHTALYWYRQSLGQGLEFLIYFQGNSAPDKSGLPSDRFSAERTGGSVSTLTIQRTQQEDSAVYLCASSLAGISTDTQYFGPGTRLTVL.